The present T cell receptor (beta chain) was sequenced within a study of T cells in women clearing cervical HPV infection. For the study at large: Donors had HPV16-related CIN3 or worse; 2 had invasive cancer. Controls were women whose single incident HPV16 infection cleared within 12 months without precancer or cancer. Controls gave blood once infection was undetectable; cases at lesion identification.

The CDR3 covers 18 residues. Germline CDR1 reads SGHVS; CDR2 reads FNYEAQ. V lost 3 bases, J lost 5 bases, and 7 bases stayed unmatched. As to this clone: The read finishes 3 residues shy of the CDR3 end, and the germline J gene is used to complete it.

HPV was found by MY09/MY11 PCR and dot-blot genotyping. Produced via immunoSEQ multiplex PCR; TCRdb's table is partial and in-frame only. Its table records about 30,000 clones. The chain uses TRBV7-6 and TRBJ2-1; 16 bases match TRBD2. This clonotype was obtained from a woman aged 18-69 years with a cervical HPV16 infection that either progressed to CIN3+ or cleared (not recorded which). The specimen was blood buffy coat. The CDR3 sequence is CASSLGTSGRATDNEQFF. The sequenced CDR3 bases are TGTGCCAGCAGCTTGGGGACTAGCGGGAGGGCCACGGACAATGAG.